This TCR beta chain was captured by sequencing in a study of cytomegalovirus exposure and HLA in healthy donors. CDR3 length: 15 residues. Germline-derived CDR1 and CDR2 are MDHEN and SYDVKM. V shed 5 bases and J shed 3 bases, with 16 bases lying between them. PCR involved 60 Vbeta and 13 Jbeta primers. Repertoires were generated with immunoSEQ multiplex PCR, while TCRdb's copy carries only in-frame clones and drops some. The profile shows roughly 93,000 clones, over 60% of them singletons. The V and J genes are TRBV28 and TRBJ2-5; D is perhaps TRBD1 (6 bases). This receptor was taken from a man in his forties in good health and CMV-seronegative. The sequenced sample consisted of PBMCs. CDR3 in amino acids: CASSQSTGLKETQYF. CDR3 DNA: TGTGCCAGCAGTCAATCAACAGGGTTGAAAGAGACCCAGTACTTC.